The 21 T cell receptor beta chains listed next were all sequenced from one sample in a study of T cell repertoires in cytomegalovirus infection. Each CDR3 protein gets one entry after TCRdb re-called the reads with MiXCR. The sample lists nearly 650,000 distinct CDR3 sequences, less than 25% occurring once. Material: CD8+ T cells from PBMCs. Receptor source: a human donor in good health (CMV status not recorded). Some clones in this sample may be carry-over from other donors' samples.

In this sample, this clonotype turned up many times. The CDR3 coding sequence is TGTGCCAGCAGCCCCCCCGGGACTAGCGGGGGCCTAGATAATGAGCAGTTCTTC. As protein: CASSPPGTSGGLDNEQFF. The genes are TRBV28 and TRBJ2-1; 14 bases map to TRBD2. The CDR3 has 18 amino acids. Germline CDR1 reads MDHEN; CDR2 reads SYDVKM. Trimming at V came to 6 bases and at J to 7 bases, leaving 14 bases not matched to a gene. The whole variable domain, remainder taken from reference TRBV28 and TRBJ2-1, is DVKVTQSSRYLVKRTGEKVFLECVQDMDHENMFWYRQDPGLGLRLIYFSYDVKMKEKGDIPEGYSVSREKKERFSLILESASTNQTSMYLCASSPPGTSGGLDNEQFFGPGTRLTVL.

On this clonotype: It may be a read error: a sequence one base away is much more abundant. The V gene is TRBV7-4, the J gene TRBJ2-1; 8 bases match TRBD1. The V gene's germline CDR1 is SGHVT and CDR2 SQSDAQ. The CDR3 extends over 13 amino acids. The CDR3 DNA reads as TGTACCAGCAGCTTAGCTCCAGGACAGGGAACTGCCTTC. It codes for CTSSLAPGQGTAF. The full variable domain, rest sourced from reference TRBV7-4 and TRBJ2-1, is GAGVSQSPRYKVAKRGRDVALRCDSISGHVTLYWYRQTLGQGSEVLTYSQSDAQRDKSGRPSGRFSAERPERSVSTLKIQRTEQGDSAVYLCTSSLAPGQGTAFGPGTRLTVL.

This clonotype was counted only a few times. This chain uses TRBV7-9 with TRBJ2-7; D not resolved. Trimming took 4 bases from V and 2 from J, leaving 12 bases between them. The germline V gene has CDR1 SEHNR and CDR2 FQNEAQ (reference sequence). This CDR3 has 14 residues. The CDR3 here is CASSSAPGPYEQYF. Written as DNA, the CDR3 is TGTGCCAGCAGCTCTGCCCCCGGGCCCTACGAGCAGTACTTC.

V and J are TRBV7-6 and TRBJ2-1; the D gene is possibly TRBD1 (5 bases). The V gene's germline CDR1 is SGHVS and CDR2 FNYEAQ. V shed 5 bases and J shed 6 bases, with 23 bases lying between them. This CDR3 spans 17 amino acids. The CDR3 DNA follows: TGTGCCAGCAGCCCCTCCTTGACAGCCCGGCTCGGCAATGAGCAGTTCTTC. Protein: CASSPSLTARLGNEQFF.

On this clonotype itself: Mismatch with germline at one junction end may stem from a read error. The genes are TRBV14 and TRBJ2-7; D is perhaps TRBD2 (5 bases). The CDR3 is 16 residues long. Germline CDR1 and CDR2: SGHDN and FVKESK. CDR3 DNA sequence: TGTACCAGCAGCCAAGATTATCCCGGGAACCCCTACGAGCAGTACTTC. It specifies CTSSQDYPGNPYEQYF.

DNA of the CDR3: TGTGCCAGCAGTGGGGGGGGGGACGACTCAGATACGCAGTATTTT. This sequence encodes CASSGGGDDSDTQYF. The chain combines TRBV6-5 with TRBJ2-3, with 7 bases that match TRBD2. After removal of 5 bases from V and 4 bases from J, the junction contained 9 bases not matched to a gene. CDR1 is MNHEY and CDR2 is SVGAGI in the germline V gene. This CDR3 has 15 residues.

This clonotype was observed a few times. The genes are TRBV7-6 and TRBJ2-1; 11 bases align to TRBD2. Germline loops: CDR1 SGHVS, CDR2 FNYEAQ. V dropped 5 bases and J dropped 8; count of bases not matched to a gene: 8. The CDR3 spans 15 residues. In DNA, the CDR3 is TGTGCCAGCAGCGGAGCGACTAGCGGGGTCGATGAGCAGTTCTTC. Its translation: CASSGATSGVDEQFF.

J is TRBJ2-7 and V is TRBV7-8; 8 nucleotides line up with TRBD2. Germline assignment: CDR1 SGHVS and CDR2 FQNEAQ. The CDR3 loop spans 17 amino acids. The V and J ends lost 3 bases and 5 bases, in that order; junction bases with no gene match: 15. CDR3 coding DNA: TGTGCCAGCAGCTTGCCTGGGGCGGGGGGAATAATTAACGAGCAGTACGTC. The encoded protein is CASSLPGAGGIINEQYV.

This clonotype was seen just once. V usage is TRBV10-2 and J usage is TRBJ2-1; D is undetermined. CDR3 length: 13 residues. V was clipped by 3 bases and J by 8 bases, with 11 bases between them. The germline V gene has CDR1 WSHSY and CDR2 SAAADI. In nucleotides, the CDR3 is TGCGCCAGCAGTGATACGGTAGGGCATGAGCAGTTCTTC. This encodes CASSDTVGHEQFF.

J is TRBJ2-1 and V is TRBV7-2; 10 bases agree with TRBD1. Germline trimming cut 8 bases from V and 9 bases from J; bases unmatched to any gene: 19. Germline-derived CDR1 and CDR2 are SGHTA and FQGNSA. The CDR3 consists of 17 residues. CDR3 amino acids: CASLALTGTGVPGEQFF. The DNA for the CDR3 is TGTGCCAGCTTAGCGCTCACGGGGACAGGGGTCCCAGGTGAGCAGTTCTTC.

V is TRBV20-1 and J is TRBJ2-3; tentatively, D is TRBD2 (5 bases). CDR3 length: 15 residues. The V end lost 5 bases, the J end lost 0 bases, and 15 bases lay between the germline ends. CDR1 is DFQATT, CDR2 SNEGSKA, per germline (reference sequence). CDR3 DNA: TGCAGTGCTCCCGCGGGTGCGGTTAGCACAGATACGCAGTATTTT. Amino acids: CSAPAGAVSTDTQYF.

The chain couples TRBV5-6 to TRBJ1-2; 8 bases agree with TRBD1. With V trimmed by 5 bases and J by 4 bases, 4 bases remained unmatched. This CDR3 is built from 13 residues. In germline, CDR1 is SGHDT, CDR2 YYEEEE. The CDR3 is CASSGQGGYGYTF. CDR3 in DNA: TGTGCCAGCAGTGGACAGGGAGGCTATGGCTACACCTTC. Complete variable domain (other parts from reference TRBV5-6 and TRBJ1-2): DAGVTQSPTHLIKTRGQQVTLRCSPKSGHDTVSWYQQALGQGPQFIFQYYEEEERQRGNFPDRFSGHQFPNYSSELNVNALLLGDSALYLCASSGQGGYGYTFGSGTRLTVV.

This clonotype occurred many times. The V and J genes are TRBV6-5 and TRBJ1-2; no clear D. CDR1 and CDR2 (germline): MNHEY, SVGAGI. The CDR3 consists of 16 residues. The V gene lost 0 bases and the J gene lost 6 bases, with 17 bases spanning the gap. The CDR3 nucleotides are TGTGCCAGCAGTTACTCGCTTGGTCGGACCCTCGATGGCTACACCTTC. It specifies CASSYSLGRTLDGYTF.

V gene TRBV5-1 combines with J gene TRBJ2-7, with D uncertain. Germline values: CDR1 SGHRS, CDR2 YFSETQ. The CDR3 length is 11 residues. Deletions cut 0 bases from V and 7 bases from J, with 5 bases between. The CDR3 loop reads CASSLEKEQYF. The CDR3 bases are TGCGCCAGCAGCTTGGAGAAAGAGCAGTACTTC. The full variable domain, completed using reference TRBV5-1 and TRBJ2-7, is KAGVTQTPRYLIKTRGQQVTLSCSPISGHRSVSWYQQTPGQGLQFLFEYFSETQRNKGNFPGRFSGRQFSNSRSEMNVSTLELGDSALYLCASSLEKEQYFGPGTRLTVT.

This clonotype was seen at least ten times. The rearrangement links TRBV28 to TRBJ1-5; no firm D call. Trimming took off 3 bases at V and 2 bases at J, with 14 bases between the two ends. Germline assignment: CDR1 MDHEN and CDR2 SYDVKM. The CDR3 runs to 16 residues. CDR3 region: CASSFPARRGNQPQHF. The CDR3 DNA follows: TGTGCCAGCAGTTTCCCGGCCAGGAGAGGCAATCAGCCCCAGCATTTT.

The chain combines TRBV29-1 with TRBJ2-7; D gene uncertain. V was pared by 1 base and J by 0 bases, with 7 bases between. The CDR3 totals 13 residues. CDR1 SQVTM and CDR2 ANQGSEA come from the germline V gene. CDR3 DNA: TGCAGCGTTGAAGTTCCACTCTCCTACGAGCAGTACTTC. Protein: CSVEVPLSYEQYF.

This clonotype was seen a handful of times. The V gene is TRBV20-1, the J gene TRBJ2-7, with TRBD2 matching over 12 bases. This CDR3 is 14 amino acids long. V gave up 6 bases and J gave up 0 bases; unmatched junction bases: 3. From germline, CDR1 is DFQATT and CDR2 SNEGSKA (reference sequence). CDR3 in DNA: TGCAGTGCAAGGACTAGCGGGAACTCCTACGAGCAGTACTTC. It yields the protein CSARTSGNSYEQYF.

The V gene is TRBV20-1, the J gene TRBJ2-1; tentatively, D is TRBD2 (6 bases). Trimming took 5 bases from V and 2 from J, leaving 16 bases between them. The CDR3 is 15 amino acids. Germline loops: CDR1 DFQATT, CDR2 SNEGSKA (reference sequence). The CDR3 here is CSARLGHRTYNEQFF. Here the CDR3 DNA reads TGCAGTGCTCGACTAGGACATAGGACCTACAATGAGCAGTTCTTC.

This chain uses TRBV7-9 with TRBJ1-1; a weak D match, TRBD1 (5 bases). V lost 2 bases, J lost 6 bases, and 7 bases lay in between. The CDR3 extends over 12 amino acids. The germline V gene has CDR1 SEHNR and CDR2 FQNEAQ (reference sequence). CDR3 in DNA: TGTGCCAGCAGCTTAAAGGGGCCTGAAGCTTTCTTT. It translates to CASSLKGPEAFF.

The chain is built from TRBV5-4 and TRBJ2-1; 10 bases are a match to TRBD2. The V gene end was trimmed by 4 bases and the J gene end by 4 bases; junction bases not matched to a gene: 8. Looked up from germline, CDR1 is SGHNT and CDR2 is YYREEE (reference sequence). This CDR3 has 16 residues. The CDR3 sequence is CASSAPERGGYNEQFF. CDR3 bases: TGTGCCAGCAGCGCTCCAGAGCGGGGGGGATACAATGAGCAGTTCTTC. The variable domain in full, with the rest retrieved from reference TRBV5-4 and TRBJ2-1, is ETGVTQSPTHLIKTRGQQVTLRCSSQSGHNTVSWYQQALGQGPQFIFQYYREEENGRGNFPPRFSGLQFPNYSSELNVNALELDDSALYLCASSAPERGGYNEQFFGPGTRLTVL.

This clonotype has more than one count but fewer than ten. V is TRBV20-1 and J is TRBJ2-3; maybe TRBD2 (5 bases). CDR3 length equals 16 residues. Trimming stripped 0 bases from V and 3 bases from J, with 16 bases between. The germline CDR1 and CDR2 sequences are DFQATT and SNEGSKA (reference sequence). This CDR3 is CSARDHSAGRTDTQYF. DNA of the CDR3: TGCAGTGCTAGAGATCACAGCGCGGGTCGGACAGATACGCAGTATTTT.